This T cell receptor (beta chain) came from a study of cytomegalovirus exposure and HLA in healthy donors. Study outcomes and limitations: In vitro experiments confirmed that a few CMV-associated chains were specific for CMV antigens. Listed as cytomegalovirus-associated were 164 TCR beta chains. In the 100 to 150 validation repertoires, about 94% of cluster scores exceeded 0, per a later analysis. Rarity characterized most TCR sequences, yet some public TCRs appeared in many donors.

The germline CDR1 and CDR2 sequences are MNHEY and SMNVEV (reference sequence). The CDR3 runs to 15 residues. The J segment lost 4 bases and the V segment lost 5 bases, leaving 8 bases of the junction unmatched. Produced via immunoSEQ multiplex PCR; TCRdb's table is partial and in-frame only. Of about 250,000 clones listed, more than 85% were seen once; the top ten hold about 12%. Only one count was recorded for this clone. Its antigen remains unidentified. Source material: PBMCs. The chain is built from TRBV27 and TRBJ2-1; TRBD2 matches at 7 bases. This clonotype originated in a young man in good health and CMV-seropositive. CDR3: CASSARDYLYNEQFF. DNA for the CDR3: TGTGCCAGCAGTGCCCGGGACTACCTATACAATGAGCAGTTCTTC.